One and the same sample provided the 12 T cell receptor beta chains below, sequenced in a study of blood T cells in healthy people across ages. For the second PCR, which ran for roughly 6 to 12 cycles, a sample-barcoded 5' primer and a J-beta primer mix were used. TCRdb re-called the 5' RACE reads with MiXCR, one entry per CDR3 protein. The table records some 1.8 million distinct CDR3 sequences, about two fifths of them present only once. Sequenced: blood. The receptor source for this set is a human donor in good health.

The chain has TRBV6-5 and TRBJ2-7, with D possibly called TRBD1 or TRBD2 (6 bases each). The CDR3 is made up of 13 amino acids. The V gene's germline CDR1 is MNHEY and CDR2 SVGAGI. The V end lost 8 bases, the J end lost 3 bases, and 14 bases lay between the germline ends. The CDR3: CASWRDTNYEQYF. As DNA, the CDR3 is TGTGCCAGCTGGCGGGACACTAACTACGAGCAGTACTTC.

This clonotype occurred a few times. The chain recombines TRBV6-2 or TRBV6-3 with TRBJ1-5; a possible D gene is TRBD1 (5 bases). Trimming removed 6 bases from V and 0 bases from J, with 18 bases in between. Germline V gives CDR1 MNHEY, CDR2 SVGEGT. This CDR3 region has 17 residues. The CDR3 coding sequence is TGTGCCAGCAGAGGGTGGGGCAGACTGTATAGCAATCAGCCCCAGCATTTT. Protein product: CASRGWGRLYSNQPQHF.

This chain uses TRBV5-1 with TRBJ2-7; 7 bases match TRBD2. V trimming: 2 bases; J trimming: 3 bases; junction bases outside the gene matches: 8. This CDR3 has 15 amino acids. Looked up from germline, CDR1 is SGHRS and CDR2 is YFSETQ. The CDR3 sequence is CASSFLWTRGYEQYF. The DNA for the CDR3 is TGCGCCAGCAGCTTCTTGTGGACTAGGGGCTACGAGCAGTACTTC.

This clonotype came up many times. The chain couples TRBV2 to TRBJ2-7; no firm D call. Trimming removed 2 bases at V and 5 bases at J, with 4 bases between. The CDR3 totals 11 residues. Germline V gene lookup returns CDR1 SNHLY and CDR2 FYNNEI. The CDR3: CASSENDEQYF. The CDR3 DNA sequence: TGTGCCAGCAGTGAAAACGACGAGCAGTACTTC.

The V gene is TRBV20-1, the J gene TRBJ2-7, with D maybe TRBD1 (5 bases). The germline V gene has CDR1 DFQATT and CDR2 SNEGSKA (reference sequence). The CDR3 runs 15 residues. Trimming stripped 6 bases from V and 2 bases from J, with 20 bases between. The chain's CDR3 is CSASAWGRQTYEQYF. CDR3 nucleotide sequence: TGCAGTGCCAGTGCATGGGGCCGCCAAACCTACGAGCAGTACTTC.

The CDR3 DNA is TGTGCCAGCAGCTTAAATATAGGGGCAGGTGAAGATACGCAGTATTTT. Its translation is CASSLNIGAGEDTQYF. The chain couples TRBV7-3 to TRBJ2-3; weak D call: TRBD1 (5 bases). V was clipped by 1 base and J by 5 bases, with 16 bases between them. The germline V gene has CDR1 SGHTA and CDR2 FQGTGA. This CDR3 is built from 16 residues.

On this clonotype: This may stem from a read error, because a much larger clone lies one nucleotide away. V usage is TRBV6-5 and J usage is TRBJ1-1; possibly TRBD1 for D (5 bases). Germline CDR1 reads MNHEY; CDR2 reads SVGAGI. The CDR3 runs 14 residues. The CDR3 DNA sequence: TGTGCCAGCAGTTACTCGGAGGGGAACACTGGAGCTTTCTTT. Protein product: CASSYSEGNTGAFF.

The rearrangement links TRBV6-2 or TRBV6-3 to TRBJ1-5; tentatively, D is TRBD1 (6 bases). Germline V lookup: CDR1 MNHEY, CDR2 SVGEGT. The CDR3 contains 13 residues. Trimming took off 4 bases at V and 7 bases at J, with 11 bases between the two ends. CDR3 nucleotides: TGTGCCAGCAGTTCGGGGGCCCGACAGCCCCAGCATTTT. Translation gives CASSSGARQPQHF.

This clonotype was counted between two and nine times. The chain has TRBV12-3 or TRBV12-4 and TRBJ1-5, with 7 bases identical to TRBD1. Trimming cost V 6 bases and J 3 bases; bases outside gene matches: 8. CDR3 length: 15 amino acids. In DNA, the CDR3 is TGTGCCAGCAGCCCCGACAGGGCACTCAATCAGCCCCAGCATTTT. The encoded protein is CASSPDRALNQPQHF.

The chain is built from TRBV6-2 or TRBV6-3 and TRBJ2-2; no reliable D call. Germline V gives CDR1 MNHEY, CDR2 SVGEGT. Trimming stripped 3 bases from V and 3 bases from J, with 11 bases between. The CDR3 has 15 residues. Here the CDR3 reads CASSYGHLDTGELFF. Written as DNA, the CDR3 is TGTGCCAGCAGTTATGGTCATTTAGACACCGGGGAGCTGTTTTTT.

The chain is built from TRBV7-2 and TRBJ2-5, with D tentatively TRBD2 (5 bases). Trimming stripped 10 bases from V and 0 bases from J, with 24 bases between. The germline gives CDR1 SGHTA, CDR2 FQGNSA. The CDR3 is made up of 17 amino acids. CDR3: CAITVVGSGSYQETQYF. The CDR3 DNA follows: TGTGCCATTACCGTGGTGGGGTCGGGATCGTACCAAGAGACCCAGTACTTC.

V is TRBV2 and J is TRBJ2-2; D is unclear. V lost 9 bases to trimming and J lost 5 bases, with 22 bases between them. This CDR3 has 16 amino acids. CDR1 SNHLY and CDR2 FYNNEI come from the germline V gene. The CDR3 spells CASLGSAIRTTGELFF. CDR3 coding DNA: TGTGCCAGTCTCGGAAGCGCGATAAGAACGACCGGGGAGCTGTTTTTT.